One sample yielded the 23 T cell receptor beta chains listed below, sequenced in a study of graft-versus-host responses after intestinal transplantation (dated by TCRdb to the early 2020s). Library generation was performed with the immunoSEQ multiplex PCR assay. As stored in TCRdb, this immuneACCESS dataset retains in-frame rearrangements with V and J assigned. A fraction of the clones does not appear; measured against another copy, unresolved V genes explain less than half of the discrepancy, and the remainder lacks a known reason. Recorded for this sample are about 90,000 clones; about 91% of them occurred a single time. The top ten clonotypes cover approximately 0.5% of the sample. The time point label corresponds to: cells obtained before transplantation from donor or recipient. These receptors' targets are unknown. The source material was unstimulated CD8+ T cells sorted from spleen or lymph node cells, sampled before intestinal transplant. Receptors were obtained from a human donor who received an intestinal transplant.

The chain recombines TRBV5-1 with TRBJ2-1; TRBD2 agrees at 7 bases. The CDR3 totals 17 residues. Looked up from germline, CDR1 is SGHRS and CDR2 is YFSETQ. Trimming removed 0 bases from V and 4 bases from J; junction bases left unmatched: 10. CDR3 coding DNA: TGCGCCAGCAGCTTGGCGGGTCGGGACGGGGGGTACAATGAGCAGTTCTTC. As protein: CASSLAGRDGGYNEQFF.

The J gene is TRBJ2-3, the V gene TRBV10-1; 7 positions match TRBD2. The CDR3 sequence is 16 residues long. V was pared by 3 bases and J by 0 bases, with 6 bases of the junction left unmatched. The germline gives CDR1 WNHNN, CDR2 SYGVQD (reference sequence). DNA for the CDR3: TGCGCCAGCAGTGAACTAGCGTCCGCTAGCACAGATACGCAGTATTTT. Protein product: CASSELASASTDTQYF.

The V gene is TRBV5-1, the J gene TRBJ1-2; D may be TRBD1 (6 bases). Germline V gives CDR1 SGHRS, CDR2 YFSETQ. CDR3 length equals 14 residues. The V and J ends lost 7 bases and 3 bases respectively, with 16 bases between them. The DNA of the CDR3 is TGCGCCAGCGCTGAGGGGGGGGAGGACTATGGCTACACCTTC. It specifies CASAEGGEDYGYTF. Variable domain in full (rest from reference TRBV5-1 and TRBJ1-2): KAGVTQTPRYLIKTRGQQVTLSCSPISGHRSVSWYQQTPGQGLQFLFEYFSETQRNKGNFPGRFSGRQFSNSRSEMNVSTLELGDSALYLCASAEGGEDYGYTFGSGTRLTVV.

The rearrangement links TRBV7-2 to TRBJ1-1; a weak D match, TRBD1 (5 bases). The CDR3 runs 18 residues. With 1 base removed from V and 2 bases from J, the gap between germline ends came to 20 bases. The germline CDR1 and CDR2 sequences are SGHTA and FQGNSA. The CDR3 spells CASSLVEFGGWDNTEAFF. The CDR3 bases are TGTGCCAGCAGCTTAGTTGAGTTCGGGGGATGGGACAACACTGAAGCTTTCTTT.

The rearrangement joins TRBV5-5 to TRBJ2-1; 9 bases are a match to TRBD1. The CDR3 is 15 amino acids. The trim removed 2 bases at V and 4 bases at J, leaving 4 bases unmatched. CDR1 and CDR2 from the germline V gene are SGHKS and YYEKEE (reference sequence). In nucleotides, the CDR3 is TGTGCCAGCAGCTTACAGGGGGCGAGTTACAATGAGCAGTTCTTC. Protein product: CASSLQGASYNEQFF.

V is TRBV9 and J is TRBJ2-1, with TRBD2 identical over 7 bases. This CDR3 comprises 15 residues. From germline, CDR1 is SGDLS and CDR2 YYNGEE. V gave up 4 bases and J gave up 3 bases; unmatched junction bases: 7. The CDR3 protein is CASSPPREDYNEQFF. CDR3 coding DNA: TGTGCCAGCAGCCCCCCTCGGGAGGACTACAATGAGCAGTTCTTC.

This rearrangement joins TRBV7-9 to TRBJ2-7; 12 bases are a match to TRBD2. CDR1 is SEHNR and CDR2 is FQNEAQ in the germline V gene (reference sequence). J lost 4 bases, V lost 5 bases, and 3 bases had no gene match. CDR3 length: 14 residues. The CDR3 region has the DNA TGTGCCAGCAGCATAACTAGCGGGGGGTACGAGCAGTACTTC. Translation gives CASSITSGGYEQYF.

This clone was observed a single time. The chain is built from TRBV5-1 and TRBJ1-1, with unresolved D. V was pared by 2 bases and J by 8 bases, with 10 bases between. The CDR3 is 12 amino acids. Germline V gene lookup returns CDR1 SGHRS and CDR2 YFSETQ. In DNA, the CDR3 is TGCGCCAGCAGCTTACCAGGCCCCGAAGCTTTCTTT. It encodes CASSLPGPEAFF.

The gene calls are TRBV6-6 and TRBJ1-1, with D perhaps TRBD1 (5 bases). CDR1 is MNHNY, CDR2 SVGAGI, per germline (reference sequence). With 5 bases removed from V and 4 bases from J, the gap between germline ends came to 11 bases. The CDR3 length is 13 residues. CDR3 in DNA: TGTGCCAGCAGTGCAGGGTTTGGCACTGAAGCTTTCTTT. Its translation: CASSAGFGTEAFF.

Only a few counts were recorded for this clone. V and J are TRBV6-6 and TRBJ1-5; D is ambiguous. Germline loops: CDR1 MNHNY, CDR2 SVGAGI (reference sequence). The length of the CDR3 is 12 residues. The V gene lost 2 bases and the J gene lost 7 bases, with 6 bases spanning the gap. CDR3 DNA: TGTGCCAGCAGTTACGGGCGACAGCCCCAGCATTTT. Translating it yields CASSYGRQPQHF.

The chain uses TRBV29-1 and TRBJ2-7; maybe TRBD1 (6 bases). The germline V and J ends were trimmed by 4 bases and 4 bases, with 17 bases remaining between them. Germline V gives CDR1 SQVTM, CDR2 ANQGSEA. The CDR3 is 14 residues long. This chain's CDR3 is CSVGNGQLPYEQYF. The CDR3 nucleotides are TGCAGCGTTGGGAACGGACAGCTACCTTACGAGCAGTACTTC.

This rearrangement joins TRBV6-6 to TRBJ2-7; 9 nucleotides align to TRBD1. V was clipped by 5 bases and J by 1 base; unmatched bases: 9. The germline V gene encodes CDR1 MNHNY and CDR2 SVGAGI (reference sequence). The CDR3 contains 16 residues. The CDR3 DNA is TGTGCCAGCAGTGGACCGGGACAGGGAATTTCCTACGAGCAGTACTTC. Its translation: CASSGPGQGISYEQYF.

This clone turned up a few times. The chain's CDR3 is CASSYGQNYTF. The CDR3 nucleotides are TGTGCCAGCAGTTACGGGCAGAACTACACCTTC. The V call is TRBV6-5, the J call TRBJ1-2; D is uncertain. Trimming removed 2 bases from V and 10 bases from J, with 8 bases in between. CDR3 length equals 11 residues. Germline V gene data show CDR1 as MNHEY and CDR2 as SVGAGI.

V gene TRBV5-4 combines with J gene TRBJ2-7, with 9 bases matching TRBD1. The CDR3 covers 14 residues. Germline trimming cut 5 bases from V and 3 bases from J; bases unmatched to any gene: 6. CDR1 SGHNT and CDR2 YYREEE come from the germline V gene (reference sequence). CDR3 coding DNA: TGTGCCAGCAGTCCCGGGACAGGGCTCTACGAGCAGTACTTC. Its protein product is CASSPGTGLYEQYF.

The chain carries TRBV28 and TRBJ1-1; a possible D gene is TRBD1 (5 bases). CDR1 and CDR2 from the germline V gene are MDHEN and SYDVKM. The V end lost 7 bases, the J end lost 4 bases, and 16 bases lay between the germline ends. The CDR3 consists of 14 residues. For the CDR3, the DNA is TGTGCCAGCACGGATTGGGGGGAGGGCACTGAAGCTTTCTTT. As protein: CASTDWGEGTEAFF.

This chain links TRBV10-2 with TRBJ2-6, with unresolved D. CDR3 size: 15 residues. Trimming cost V 0 bases and J 5 bases, with 8 bases left between them. In germline, CDR1 is WSHSY, CDR2 SAAADI. The CDR3 is CASSESGGWANVLTF. CDR3 bases: TGCGCCAGCAGTGAGTCTGGCGGTTGGGCCAACGTCCTGACTTTC.

The genes are TRBV5-4 and TRBJ1-5; TRBD1 matches 7 bases. V trimming: 4 bases; J trimming: 4 bases; junction bases outside the gene matches: 5. Germline-derived CDR1 and CDR2 are SGHNT and YYREEE (reference sequence). CDR3 length: 14 amino acids. CDR3 in amino acids: CASSLEQGNQPQHF. CDR3 nucleotides: TGTGCCAGCAGCCTCGAACAGGGGAATCAGCCCCAGCATTTT.

The chain links TRBV4-3 to TRBJ2-7; D not resolved. The V gene's germline CDR1 is LGHNA and CDR2 YSLEER. V was clipped by 1 base and J by 0 bases, with 7 bases between them. CDR3 length: 14 amino acids. The CDR3 region has the DNA TGCGCCAGCAGCCAAGGTGGAGCCTCCTACGAGCAGTACTTC. Protein: CASSQGGASYEQYF.

J is TRBJ1-1 and V is TRBV4-3, with D perhaps matching TRBD1 (5 bases). Germline V lookup: CDR1 LGHNA, CDR2 YSLEER. CDR3 length: 14 amino acids. V lost 0 bases to trimming and J lost 0 bases, with 5 bases between them. CDR3 nucleotide sequence: TGCGCCAGCAGCCAAGACAGGGTGAACACTGAAGCTTTCTTT. Its protein is CASSQDRVNTEAFF.

The rearrangement links TRBV2 to TRBJ2-7; 12 positions agree with TRBD2. V lost 3 bases and J lost 3; bases outside the gene matches: 6. The CDR3 extends over 16 amino acids. The germline V gene encodes CDR1 SNHLY and CDR2 FYNNEI. CDR3: CASSDRATSGGYEQYF. In nucleotides, the CDR3 is TGTGCCAGCAGTGACAGGGCGACTAGCGGGGGCTACGAGCAGTACTTC.

The CDR3 DNA is TGTGCCAGCAGCGTGCGGGGGCTAGGTAATGAAAAACTGTTTTTT. As protein: CASSVRGLGNEKLFF. The chain uses TRBV9 and TRBJ1-4; perhaps TRBD1 as D (6 bases). Trimming removed 2 bases at V and 4 bases at J, with 12 bases between. CDR3 length: 15 amino acids. The germline gives CDR1 SGDLS, CDR2 YYNGEE.

This clone was observed once. The chain has TRBV18 and TRBJ2-3; possible D gene TRBD2, 5 bases. The CDR3 has 14 residues. V was pared by 6 bases and J by 2 bases, with 12 bases between. Germline V lookup: CDR1 KGHSH, CDR2 LQKENI. CDR3 DNA sequence: TGTGCCAGCTCCCCGGCCGGGGTCACAGATACGCAGTATTTT. Amino acids: CASSPAGVTDTQYF.

This sequence joins TRBV7-9 and TRBJ2-1, with TRBD2 identical over 7 bases. V gave up 3 bases and J gave up 3 bases; unmatched junction bases: 11. This CDR3 is 17 amino acids long. Germline CDR1 and CDR2: SEHNR and FQNEAQ (reference sequence). The CDR3 here is CASSFPLAGVGYNEQFF. The CDR3 nucleotides are TGTGCCAGCAGCTTCCCCCTTGCGGGAGTAGGCTACAATGAGCAGTTCTTC.